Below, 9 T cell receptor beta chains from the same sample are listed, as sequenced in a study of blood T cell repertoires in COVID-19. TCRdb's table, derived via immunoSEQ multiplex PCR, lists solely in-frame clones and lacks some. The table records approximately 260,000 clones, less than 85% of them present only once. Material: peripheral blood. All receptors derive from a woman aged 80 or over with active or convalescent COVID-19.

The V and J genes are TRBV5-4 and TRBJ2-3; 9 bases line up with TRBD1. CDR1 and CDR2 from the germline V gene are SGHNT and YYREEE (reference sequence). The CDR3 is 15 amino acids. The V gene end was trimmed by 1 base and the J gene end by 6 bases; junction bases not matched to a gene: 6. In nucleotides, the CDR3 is TGTGCCAGCAGCTTGAGGACAGGGGTAGGGGATACGCAGTATTTT. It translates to CASSLRTGVGDTQYF.

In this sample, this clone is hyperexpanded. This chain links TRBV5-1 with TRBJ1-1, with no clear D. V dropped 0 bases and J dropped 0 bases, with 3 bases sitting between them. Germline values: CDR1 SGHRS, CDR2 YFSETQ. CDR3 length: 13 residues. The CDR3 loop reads CASSLVVNTEAFF. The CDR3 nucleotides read TGCGCCAGCAGCTTGGTAGTGAACACTGAAGCTTTCTTT.

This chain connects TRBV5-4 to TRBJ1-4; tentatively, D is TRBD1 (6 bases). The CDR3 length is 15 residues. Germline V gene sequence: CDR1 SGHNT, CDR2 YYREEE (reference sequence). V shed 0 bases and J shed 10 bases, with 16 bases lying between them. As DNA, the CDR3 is TGTGCCAGCAGCTTGGTCGACCAGGGGTTGGGAAAACTGTTTTTT. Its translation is CASSLVDQGLGKLFF.

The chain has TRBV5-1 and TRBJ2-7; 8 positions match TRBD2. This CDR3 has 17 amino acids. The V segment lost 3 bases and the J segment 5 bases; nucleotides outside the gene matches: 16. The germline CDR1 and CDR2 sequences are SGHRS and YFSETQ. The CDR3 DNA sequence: TGCGCCAGCAGCTCTAACCTCCCGGGGGGGGGATACGACGAGCAGTACTTC. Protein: CASSSNLPGGGYDEQYF.

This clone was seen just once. In nucleotides, the CDR3 is TGTGCCAGCAGCCTCTCGGCGGGGATCAATGGCTACACCTTC. Translating it yields CASSLSAGINGYTF. This chain joins TRBV3-1 (or the pseudogene TRBV3-2) and TRBJ1-2; D remains ambiguous. This CDR3 has 14 amino acids. With 4 bases removed from V and 6 bases from J, the gap between germline ends came to 15 bases. Germline CDR1 reads LGHDT; CDR2 reads YNNKEL (reference sequence).

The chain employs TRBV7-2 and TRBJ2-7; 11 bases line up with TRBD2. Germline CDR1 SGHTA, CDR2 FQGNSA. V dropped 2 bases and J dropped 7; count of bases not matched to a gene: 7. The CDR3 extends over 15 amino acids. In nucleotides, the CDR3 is TGTGCCAGCAGCTTATATAGCGGGAGGGCCGGAGAGCAGTACTTC. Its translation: CASSLYSGRAGEQYF.

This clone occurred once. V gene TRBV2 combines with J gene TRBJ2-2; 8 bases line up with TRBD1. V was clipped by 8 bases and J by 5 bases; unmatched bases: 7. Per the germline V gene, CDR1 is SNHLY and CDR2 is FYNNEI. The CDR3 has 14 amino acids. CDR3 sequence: CASRRQGLTGELFF. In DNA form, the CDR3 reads TGTGCCAGCCGTAGACAGGGGTTAACCGGGGAGCTGTTTTTT.

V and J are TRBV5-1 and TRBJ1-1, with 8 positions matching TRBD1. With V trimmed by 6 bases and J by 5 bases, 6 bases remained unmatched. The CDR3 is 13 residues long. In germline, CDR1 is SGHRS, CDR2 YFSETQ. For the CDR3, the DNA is TGCGCCAGCAAGCAGGGGGCGCGAACTGAAGCTTTCTTT. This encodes CASKQGARTEAFF.

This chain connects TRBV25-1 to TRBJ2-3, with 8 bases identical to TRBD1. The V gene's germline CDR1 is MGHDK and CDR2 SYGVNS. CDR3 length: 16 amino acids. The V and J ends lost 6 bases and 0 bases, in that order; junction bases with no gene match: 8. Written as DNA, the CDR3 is TGTGCCAGCAGGGGGGACAGGCGACATAGCACAGATACGCAGTATTTT. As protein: CASRGDRRHSTDTQYF.